This T cell receptor (beta chain) was recorded in a study of CD8 T cells in Susac syndrome. Study observations and caveats: It was acknowledged in the study that its TCR sequencing and HLA analysis involved a relatively small number of individuals.

A quantity of about 0.5 to 1 ug RNA underwent reverse transcription using random hexamers. A multiplex approach, immunoSEQ multiplex PCR, amplified TCR beta CDR3 across 54 Vbeta and 13 Jbeta. TCRdb re-analysed the immunoSEQ multiplex PCR reads in MiXCR, keeping a single row per CDR3 protein. The data contain 150,000 to 250,000 distinct CDR3 sequences, over 90% of them singletons. Germline values: CDR1 GTSNPN, CDR2 SVGIG (reference sequence). V lost 1 base and J lost 11, with 9 bases in between. The CDR3 contains 11 residues. Sequencing targeted TCR beta in blood CD8+ and CD4+ T cells. TEMRA cells were enriched by FACS, while CD8+ and CD4+ T cells were obtained through a negative isolation that was performed magnetically. This clonotype was detected only once. The antigen remains unidentified.

The TCR was taken from a human donor with multiple sclerosis. Sequenced input: CD4+ T cells from PBMCs. V gene TRBV30 combines with J gene TRBJ2-4; D possibly corresponds to TRBD2 (6 bases). CDR3 nucleotide sequence: TGTGCCTGGAGTGCCGCGGGACTTCAGTACTTC. Its protein is CAWSAAGLQYF.